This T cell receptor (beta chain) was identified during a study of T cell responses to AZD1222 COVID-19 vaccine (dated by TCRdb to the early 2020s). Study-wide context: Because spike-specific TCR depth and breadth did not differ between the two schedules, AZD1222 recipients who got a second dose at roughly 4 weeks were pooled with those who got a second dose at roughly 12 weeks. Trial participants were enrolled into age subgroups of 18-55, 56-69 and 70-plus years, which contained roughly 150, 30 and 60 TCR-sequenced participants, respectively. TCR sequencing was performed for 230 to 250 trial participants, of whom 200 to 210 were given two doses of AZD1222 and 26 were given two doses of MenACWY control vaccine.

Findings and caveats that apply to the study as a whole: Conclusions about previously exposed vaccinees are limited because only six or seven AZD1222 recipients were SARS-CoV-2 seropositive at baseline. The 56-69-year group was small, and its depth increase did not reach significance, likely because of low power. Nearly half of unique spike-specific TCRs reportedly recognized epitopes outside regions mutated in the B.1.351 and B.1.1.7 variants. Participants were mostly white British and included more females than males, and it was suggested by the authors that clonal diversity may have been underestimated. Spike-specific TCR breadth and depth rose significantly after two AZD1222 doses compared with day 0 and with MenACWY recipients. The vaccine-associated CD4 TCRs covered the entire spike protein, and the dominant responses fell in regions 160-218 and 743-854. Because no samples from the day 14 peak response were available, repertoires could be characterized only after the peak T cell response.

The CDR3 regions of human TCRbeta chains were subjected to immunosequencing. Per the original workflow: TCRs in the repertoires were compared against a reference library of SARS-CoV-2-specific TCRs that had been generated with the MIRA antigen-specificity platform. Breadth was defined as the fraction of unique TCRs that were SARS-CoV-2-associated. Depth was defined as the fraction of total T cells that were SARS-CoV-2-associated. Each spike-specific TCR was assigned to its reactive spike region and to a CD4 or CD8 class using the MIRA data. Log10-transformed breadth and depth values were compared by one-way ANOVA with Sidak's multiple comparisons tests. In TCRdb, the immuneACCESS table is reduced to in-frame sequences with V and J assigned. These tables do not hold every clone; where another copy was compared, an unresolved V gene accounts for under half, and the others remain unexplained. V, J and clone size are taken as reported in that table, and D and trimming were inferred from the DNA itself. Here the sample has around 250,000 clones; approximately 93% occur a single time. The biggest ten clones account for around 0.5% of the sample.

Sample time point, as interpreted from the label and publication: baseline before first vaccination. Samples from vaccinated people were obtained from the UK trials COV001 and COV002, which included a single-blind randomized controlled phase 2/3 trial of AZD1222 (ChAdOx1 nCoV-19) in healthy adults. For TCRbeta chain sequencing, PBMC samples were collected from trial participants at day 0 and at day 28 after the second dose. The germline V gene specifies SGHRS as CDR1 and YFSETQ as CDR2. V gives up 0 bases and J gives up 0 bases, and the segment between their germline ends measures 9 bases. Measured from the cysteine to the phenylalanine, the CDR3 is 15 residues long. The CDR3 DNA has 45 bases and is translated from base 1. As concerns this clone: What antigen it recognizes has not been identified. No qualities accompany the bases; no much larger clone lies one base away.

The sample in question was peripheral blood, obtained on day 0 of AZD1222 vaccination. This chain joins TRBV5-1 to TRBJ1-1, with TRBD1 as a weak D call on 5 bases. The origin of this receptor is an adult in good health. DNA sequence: TGCGCCAGCAGCTTGGGGGTAGGGGTGAACACTGAAGCTTTCTTT. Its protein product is CASSLGVGVNTEAFF.